Presented here are 32 T cell receptor beta chains from one specimen sequenced in a study of T-cell memory formation after mild COVID-19. TCRdb fed the 5' RACE reads into MiXCR, producing one record per CDR3 protein. The sample records around 150,000 distinct CDR3 sequences, 14% being singletons. The sequenced sample consisted of PBMCs or a T cell subset sorted from them (not recorded which). Source of these receptors: an adult woman who had mild COVID-19 (a few samples of this study predate the infection). Cell type and time point are not known.

This clonotype came up a few times. The V call is TRBV24-1, the J call TRBJ2-1; the D gene is possibly TRBD2 (6 bases). The CDR3 sequence is 16 residues long. Germline V gene lookup returns CDR1 KGHDR and CDR2 SFDVKD. Trimming left V 3 bases short and J 0 bases short, with 11 bases between. The CDR3 coding sequence is TGTGCCACCAGTGATAGGAGGGCAAGCTCCTACAATGAGCAGTTCTTC. It yields the protein CATSDRRASSYNEQFF.

V usage is TRBV5-1 and J usage is TRBJ2-1; D possibly corresponds to TRBD2 (6 bases). Germline CDR1 reads SGHRS; CDR2 reads YFSETQ. Trimming removed 5 bases at V and 3 bases at J, with 18 bases between. This CDR3 comprises 16 residues. CDR3 in amino acids: CASSPGSSEIYNEQFF. The CDR3 DNA is TGCGCCAGCAGTCCTGGTTCTAGCGAGATCTACAATGAGCAGTTCTTC.

Many counts were recorded for this clonotype. The chain combines TRBV10-3 with TRBJ2-1, with no clear D. Germline V gives CDR1 ENHRY, CDR2 SYGVKD. The CDR3 consists of 15 residues. Trimming pared 7 bases from V and 9 bases from J, leaving 22 bases between. CDR3: CAIKEPVGSDGEQFF. The CDR3 DNA sequence: TGTGCCATCAAGGAGCCAGTAGGGTCTGACGGTGAGCAGTTCTTC.

The chain employs TRBV4-1 and TRBJ2-3; D remains unclear. The CDR3 sequence is 13 residues long. Trimming took 0 bases from V and 3 from J, leaving 4 bases between them. CDR1 and CDR2 (germline): MGHRA, YSYEKL. CDR3 loop: CASSQESTDTQYF. CDR3 coding DNA: TGCGCCAGCAGCCAAGAGAGTACAGATACGCAGTATTTT.

V and J are TRBV29-1 and TRBJ1-2; D call uncertain. The germline V gene encodes CDR1 SQVTM and CDR2 ANQGSEA. V was clipped by 1 base and J by 5 bases, with 14 bases between them. This CDR3 comprises 14 residues. The CDR3 DNA is TGCAGCGTTGAAGGCCGGGAGGGTCAATATGGCTACACCTTC. Amino acid sequence: CSVEGREGQYGYTF.

In its sample, this clonotype was seen a few times. The V gene is TRBV6-6, the J gene TRBJ2-3, with D perhaps matching TRBD2 (5 bases). The CDR3 is made up of 16 amino acids. Germline lookup yields CDR1 MNHNY and CDR2 SVGAGI (reference sequence). Trimming cost V 2 bases and J 6 bases, with 18 bases left between them. CDR3 protein: CASSYSLYRGGDTQYF. The CDR3 DNA is TGTGCCAGCAGTTACAGCCTTTACAGAGGCGGGGATACGCAGTATTTT.

This clonotype showed up just a few times. The chain uses TRBV4-3 and TRBJ2-1, with D maybe TRBD2 (5 bases). CDR1 and CDR2 (germline): LGHNA, YSLEER. The CDR3 is 17 amino acids. Trimming took off 0 bases at V and 10 bases at J, with 22 bases between the two ends. The CDR3 region is CASSQDESLAGVGEQFF. The CDR3 DNA follows: TGCGCCAGCAGCCAAGATGAGTCGCTAGCTGGAGTAGGAGAGCAGTTCTTC.

V usage is TRBV20-1 and J usage is TRBJ2-1, with TRBD2 matching over 12 bases. Germline CDR1 and CDR2: DFQATT and SNEGSKA (reference sequence). The CDR3 covers 20 residues. Trimming cost V 2 bases and J 7 bases; bases outside gene matches: 21. In DNA form, the CDR3 reads TGCAGTGCTAGACCCGGGACTAGCGGGTCCGCGAGGATTGTTAGTAATGAGCAGTTCTTC. This translates into CSARPGTSGSARIVSNEQFF.

This chain joins TRBV19 and TRBJ2-2, with D possibly TRBD1 on 6 matching bases. CDR3 length: 15 residues. Germline assignment: CDR1 LNHDA and CDR2 SQIVND (reference sequence). Trimming left V 0 bases short and J 1 base short, with 6 bases between. The CDR3 region is CASSIDRGNTGELFF. Here the CDR3 DNA reads TGTGCCAGTAGTATAGACAGGGGGAACACCGGGGAGCTGTTTTTT.

The chain joins TRBV30 to TRBJ1-2; tentative D call: TRBD1 (6 bases). V shed 0 bases and J shed 8 bases, with 13 bases lying between them. In germline, CDR1 is GTSNPN, CDR2 SVGIG (reference sequence). This CDR3 is built from 13 residues. The CDR3 region is CAWSVKVGGGYTF. The CDR3 DNA is TGTGCCTGGAGTGTAAAGGTCGGGGGCGGCTACACCTTC.

In its sample, this clonotype was seen a few times. This rearrangement joins TRBV25-1 to TRBJ2-1; TRBD2 agrees at 11 bases. J lost 0 bases, V lost 5 bases, and 15 bases had no gene match. Germline CDR1 reads MGHDK; CDR2 reads SYGVNS. The CDR3 totals 20 residues. CDR3 in amino acids: CASSHPGTSGRQSSYNEQFF. CDR3 bases: TGTGCCAGCAGTCACCCCGGGACTAGCGGACGCCAGAGCTCCTACAATGAGCAGTTCTTC.

The chain couples TRBV15 to TRBJ2-5, with 8 bases that match TRBD2. Germline V gene sequence: CDR1 LNHNV, CDR2 YYDKDF (reference sequence). V shed 2 bases, J shed 1 base, and the junction held 3 bases outside the gene matches. The CDR3 runs to 15 residues. The CDR3 region is CATSRRRGAQETQYF. CDR3 in DNA: TGTGCCACCAGCAGACGGCGGGGGGCCCAAGAGACCCAGTACTTC.

This clonotype was counted a few times. The rearrangement links TRBV27 to TRBJ2-4; possible D gene TRBD2, 6 bases. CDR3 size: 15 residues. Germline loops: CDR1 MNHEY, CDR2 SMNVEV (reference sequence). V gave up 0 bases and J gave up 7 bases, with 13 bases separating them. The CDR3 region is CASSLSGGSGNIQYF. CDR3 coding DNA: TGTGCCAGCAGTTTATCTGGGGGGAGTGGGAACATTCAGTACTTC.

This clonotype turned up a few times. The chain employs TRBV6-1 and TRBJ2-2; TRBD1 matches at 7 bases. The CDR3 consists of 16 residues. The germline V gene encodes CDR1 MNHNS and CDR2 SASEGT. The junction had 6 bases not matched to a gene; V was cut back by 3 bases and J by 2 bases. CDR3 in amino acids: CASSDPGTANTGELFF. CDR3 DNA: TGTGCCAGCAGTGATCCGGGGACAGCAAACACCGGGGAGCTGTTTTTT.

This chain uses TRBV7-9 with TRBJ2-5, with 7 bases that match TRBD1. The CDR3 is 14 residues long. Losses at the gene ends were 4 bases for V and 5 bases for J; bases not matched to a gene: 7. Germline CDR1 reads SEHNR; CDR2 reads FQNEAQ (reference sequence). CDR3 coding DNA: TGTGCCAGCAGCTCCGACAGGGAGCGCGAGACCCAGTACTTC. It is translated as CASSSDRERETQYF.

The sample holds a few counts of this clonotype. The chain employs TRBV24-1 and TRBJ2-1; 10 positions agree with TRBD2. The germline CDR1 and CDR2 sequences are KGHDR and SFDVKD. V dropped 3 bases and J dropped 8; count of bases not matched to a gene: 12. This CDR3 is built from 17 residues. Written as DNA, the CDR3 is TGTGCCACCAGTGATCCAGCGGGAGGGCCCGTTAGCGATGAGCAGTTCTTC. It encodes CATSDPAGGPVSDEQFF.

This clonotype was seen many times. This rearrangement joins TRBV29-1 to TRBJ2-4; 8 bases are a match to TRBD1. Germline V lookup: CDR1 SQVTM, CDR2 ANQGSEA. The ends lost 4 bases at V and 5 bases at J; junction bases unmatched: 7. The CDR3 spans 14 residues. CDR3 in DNA: TGCAGCGTTGGGTTGTGGGACAGGCAAAACATTCAGTACTTC. Its translation: CSVGLWDRQNIQYF. Full variable domain (rest looked up from reference TRBV29-1 and TRBJ2-4): SAVISQKPSRDICQRGTSLTIQCQVDSQVTMMFWYRQQPGQSLTLIATANQGSEATYESGFVIDKFPISRPNLTFSTLTVSNMSPEDSSIYLCSVGLWDRQNIQYFGAGTRLSVL.

The chain employs TRBV12-3 or TRBV12-4 and TRBJ1-2, with 8 bases lining up with TRBD1. This CDR3 is built from 15 residues. V shed 5 bases and J 4 bases; nucleotides not matched to a gene: 9. The CDR3 sequence: CASSLTGVPFYGYTF. As DNA, the CDR3 is TGTGCCAGCAGTCTGACAGGGGTCCCCTTCTATGGCTACACCTTC.

The genes are TRBV6-2 or TRBV6-3 and TRBJ2-7; D uncertain. This CDR3 is 13 amino acids long. The germline gives CDR1 MNHEY, CDR2 SVGEGT. Trimming removed 0 bases from V and 2 bases from J, with 5 bases in between. The CDR3 region has the DNA TGTGCCAGCAGTTACTCAACAACCTACGAGCAGTACTTC. It yields the protein CASSYSTTYEQYF.

The table lists this clonotype with a few counts. DNA for the CDR3: TGCAGCGTTGGCCATGGGGGCGGCGAGCAGTACTTC. This gives the protein CSVGHGGGEQYF. This chain connects TRBV29-1 to TRBJ2-7; perhaps TRBD1 as D (6 bases). The CDR3 loop spans 12 amino acids. Deletions cut 4 bases from V and 6 bases from J, with 13 bases between. In germline, CDR1 is SQVTM, CDR2 ANQGSEA.

The genes are TRBV18 and TRBJ2-1; D possibly uses TRBD1 or TRBD2 (5 bases each). Germline CDR1 KGHSH, CDR2 LQKENI. The CDR3 is made up of 15 amino acids. The V end lost 0 bases, the J end lost 8 bases, and 14 bases lay between the germline ends. In DNA form, the CDR3 reads TGTGCCAGCTCACCACCGGGACGGGGCTGGGATGAGCAGTTCTTC. Translating it yields CASSPPGRGWDEQFF.

This clonotype was detected many times. The chain is built from TRBV7-6 and TRBJ2-1; 9 bases line up with TRBD1. Trimming took 6 bases from V and 8 from J; bases not matched to a gene: 8. Germline assignment: CDR1 SGHVS and CDR2 FNYEAQ. This CDR3 has 14 amino acids. The CDR3 nucleotides read TGTGCCAGCAGGGGAGACAGGGGGGGGGATGAGCAGTTCTTC. Protein: CASRGDRGGDEQFF.

A few counts support this clonotype. The V gene is TRBV11-3, the J gene TRBJ2-2; D gene unclear. V lost 0 bases and J lost 0, with 5 bases in between. The CDR3 totals 15 residues. Looked up from germline, CDR1 is SGHNT and CDR2 is YENEEA. The CDR3 bases are TGTGCCAGCAGCTTAGACAGAACGAACACCGGGGAGCTGTTTTTT. Amino acid sequence: CASSLDRTNTGELFF.

There are a few counts of this clonotype. The rearrangement links TRBV11-2 to TRBJ2-1; the D gene is possibly TRBD2 (5 bases). Per the germline V gene, CDR1 is SGHAT and CDR2 is FQNNGV. The length of the CDR3 is 13 residues. With 5 bases removed from V and 7 bases from J, the gap between germline ends came to 12 bases. For the CDR3, the DNA is TGTGCCAGCAGCGCAAACCCGGGAAATGAGCAGTTCTTC. Amino acid sequence: CASSANPGNEQFF.

This clonotype was counted a single time. The chain uses TRBV5-1 and TRBJ2-7; D remains unclear. V was shortened by 1 base and J by 3 bases, with 8 bases between the two germline ends. The CDR3 length is 13 residues. Germline CDR1 and CDR2: SGHRS and YFSETQ. CDR3 loop: CASSLTDGYEQYF. CDR3 in DNA: TGCGCCAGCAGCTTGACGGACGGCTACGAGCAGTACTTC.

The chain has TRBV30 and TRBJ2-7, with D maybe TRBD1 (6 bases). The length of the CDR3 is 13 residues. V lost 0 bases to trimming and J lost 3 bases, with 9 bases between them. CDR1 and CDR2 from the germline V gene are GTSNPN and SVGIG (reference sequence). CDR3 DNA: TGTGCCTGGAGTGTGGCACAGGGCTACGAGCAGTACTTC. This encodes CAWSVAQGYEQYF.

This clonotype was found a few times. This rearrangement joins TRBV2 to TRBJ2-3; D perhaps matches TRBD2 (6 bases). The germline CDR1 and CDR2 sequences are SNHLY and FYNNEI. This CDR3 region has 16 residues. V shed 7 bases and J shed 0 bases, with 17 bases lying between them. The DNA of the CDR3 is TGTGCCAGCATGGCCCCCCAGCGGGCTAGCACAGATACGCAGTATTTT. Its translation is CASMAPQRASTDTQYF.

This clonotype has more than one count but fewer than ten. This chain uses TRBV2 with TRBJ2-6; unclear D gene. With 7 bases removed from V and 0 bases from J, the gap between germline ends came to 13 bases. Germline CDR1 and CDR2: SNHLY and FYNNEI. The CDR3 totals 16 residues. CDR3 nucleotide sequence: TGTGCCAGCAATTCGAGGTTATTCTCTGGGGCCAACGTCCTGACTTTC. Protein sequence: CASNSRLFSGANVLTF.

This clonotype was detected a few times. V and J are TRBV9 and TRBJ2-7; 10 nucleotides line up with TRBD2. J lost 5 bases, V lost 5 bases, and 7 bases had no gene match. Germline CDR1 and CDR2: SGDLS and YYNGEE. The CDR3 is made up of 14 amino acids. The CDR3 nucleotides are TGTGCCAGCAGTCCGGGACTAGCGTCCCACGAGCAGTACTTC. It yields the protein CASSPGLASHEQYF.

This clonotype has more than one count but fewer than ten. The chain couples TRBV6-2 or TRBV6-3 to TRBJ2-6; D could derive from TRBD1 or TRBD2 (5 bases each). The CDR3 loop spans 15 amino acids. V dropped 2 bases and J dropped 4 bases, with 9 bases sitting between them. Germline CDR1 MNHEY, CDR2 SVGEGT. The CDR3 here is CASSYGWDGANVLTF. The CDR3 DNA is TGTGCCAGCAGTTACGGCTGGGACGGGGCCAACGTCCTGACTTTC.

This clonotype showed up many times. The genes are TRBV5-1 and TRBJ2-7; 11 nucleotides match TRBD1. The length of the CDR3 is 15 residues. V lost 0 bases to trimming and J lost 5 bases; unmatched junction nucleotides: 4. Germline-derived CDR1 and CDR2 are SGHRS and YFSETQ. The CDR3 DNA reads as TGCGCCAGCAGCTTGGAGGGACAGGGGGTGCACGAGCAGTACTTC. Amino acids: CASSLEGQGVHEQYF. The variable domain in full, with the rest retrieved from reference TRBV5-1 and TRBJ2-7, is KAGVTQTPRYLIKTRGQQVTLSCSPISGHRSVSWYQQTPGQGLQFLFEYFSETQRNKGNFPGRFSGRQFSNSRSEMNVSTLELGDSALYLCASSLEGQGVHEQYFGPGTRLTVT.

This clonotype was detected ten times or more. This rearrangement joins TRBV24-1 to TRBJ2-3, with 9 bases aligning to TRBD2. The CDR3 spans 16 residues. CDR1 and CDR2 (germline): KGHDR, SFDVKD. With V trimmed by 2 bases and J by 3 bases, 5 bases remained unmatched. The CDR3 reads CATSDYAGGRTDTQYF. In nucleotides, the CDR3 is TGTGCCACCAGTGATTATGCGGGAGGGCGTACAGATACGCAGTATTTT.